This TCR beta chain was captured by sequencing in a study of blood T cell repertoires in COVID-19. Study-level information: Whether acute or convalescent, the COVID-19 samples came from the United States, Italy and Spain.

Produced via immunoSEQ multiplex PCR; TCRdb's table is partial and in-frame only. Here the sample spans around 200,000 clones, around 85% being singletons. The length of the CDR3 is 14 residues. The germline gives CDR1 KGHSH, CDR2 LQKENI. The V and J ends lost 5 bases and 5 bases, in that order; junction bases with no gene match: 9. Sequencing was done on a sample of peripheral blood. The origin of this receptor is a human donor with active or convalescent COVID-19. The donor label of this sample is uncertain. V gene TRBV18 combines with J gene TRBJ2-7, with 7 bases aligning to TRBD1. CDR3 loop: CASSSWTGRDEQYF. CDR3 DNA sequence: TGTGCCAGCTCATCCTGGACAGGTAGGGACGAGCAGTACTTC.